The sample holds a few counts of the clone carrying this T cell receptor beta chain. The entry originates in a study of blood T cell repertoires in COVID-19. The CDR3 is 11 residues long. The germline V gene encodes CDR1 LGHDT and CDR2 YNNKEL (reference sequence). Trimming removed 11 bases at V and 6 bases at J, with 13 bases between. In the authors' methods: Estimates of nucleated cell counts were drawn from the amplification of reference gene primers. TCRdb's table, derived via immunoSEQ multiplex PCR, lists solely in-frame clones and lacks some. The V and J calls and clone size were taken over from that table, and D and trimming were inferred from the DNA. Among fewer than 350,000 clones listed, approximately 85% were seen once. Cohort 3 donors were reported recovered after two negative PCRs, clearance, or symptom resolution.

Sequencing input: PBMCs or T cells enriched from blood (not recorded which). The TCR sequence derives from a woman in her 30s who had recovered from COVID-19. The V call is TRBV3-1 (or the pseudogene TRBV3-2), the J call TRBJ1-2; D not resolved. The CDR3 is CAARHKDGYTF. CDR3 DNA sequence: TGTGCCGCAAGACATAAAGATGGCTACACCTTC.